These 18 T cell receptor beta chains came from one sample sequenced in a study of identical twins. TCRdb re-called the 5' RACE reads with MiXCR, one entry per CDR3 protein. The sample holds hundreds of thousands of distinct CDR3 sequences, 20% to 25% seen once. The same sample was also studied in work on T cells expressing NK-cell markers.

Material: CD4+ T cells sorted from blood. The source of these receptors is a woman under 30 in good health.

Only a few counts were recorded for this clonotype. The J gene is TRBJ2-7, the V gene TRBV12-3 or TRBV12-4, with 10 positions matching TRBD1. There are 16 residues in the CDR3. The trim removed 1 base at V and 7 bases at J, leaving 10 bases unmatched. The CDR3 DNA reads TGTGCCAGCAGTTTAGGGACAGGGGGGCTTCTTGGGGAGCAGTACTTC. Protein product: CASSLGTGGLLGEQYF.

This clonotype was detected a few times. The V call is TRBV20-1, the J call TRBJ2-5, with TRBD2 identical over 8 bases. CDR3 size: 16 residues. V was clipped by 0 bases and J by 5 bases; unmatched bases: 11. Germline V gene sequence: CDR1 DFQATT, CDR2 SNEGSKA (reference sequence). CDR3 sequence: CSARDFLSGSQETQYF. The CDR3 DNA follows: TGCAGTGCTAGAGATTTTCTAAGCGGGAGTCAGGAGACCCAGTACTTC.

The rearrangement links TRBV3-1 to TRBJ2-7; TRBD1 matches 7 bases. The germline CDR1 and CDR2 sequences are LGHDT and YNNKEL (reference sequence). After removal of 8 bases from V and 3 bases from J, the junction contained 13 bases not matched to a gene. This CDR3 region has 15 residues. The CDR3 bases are TGTGCCAGCCGTATTGCGGCAGGGGGAATCTACGAGCAGTACTTC. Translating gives CASRIAAGGIYEQYF.

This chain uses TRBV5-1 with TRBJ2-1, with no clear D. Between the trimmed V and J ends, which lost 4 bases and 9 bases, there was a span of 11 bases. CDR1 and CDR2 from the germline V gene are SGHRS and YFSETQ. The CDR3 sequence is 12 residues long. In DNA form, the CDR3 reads TGCGCCAGCAGCCTGGTAGTGAGTGAGCAGTTCTTC. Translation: CASSLVVSEQFF. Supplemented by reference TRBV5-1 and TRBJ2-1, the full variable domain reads KAGVTQTPRYLIKTRGQQVTLSCSPISGHRSVSWYQQTPGQGLQFLFEYFSETQRNKGNFPGRFSGRQFSNSRSEMNVSTLELGDSALYLCASSLVVSEQFFGPGTRLTVL.

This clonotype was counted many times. This CDR3 reads CSASGQGAYEQYF. The CDR3 region has the DNA TGCAGCGCGTCAGGACAGGGAGCCTACGAGCAGTACTTC. The chain is built from TRBV20-1 and TRBJ2-7, with 8 bases matching TRBD1. CDR3 length: 13 residues. Germline CDR1 reads DFQATT; CDR2 reads SNEGSKA (reference sequence).

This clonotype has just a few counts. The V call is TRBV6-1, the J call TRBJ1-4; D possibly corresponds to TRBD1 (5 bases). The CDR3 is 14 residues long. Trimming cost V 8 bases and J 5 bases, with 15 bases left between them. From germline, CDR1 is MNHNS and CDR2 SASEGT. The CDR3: CASSPGLSNEKLFF. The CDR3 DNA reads TGTGCCAGCTCTCCGGGACTTTCGAATGAAAAACTGTTTTTT.

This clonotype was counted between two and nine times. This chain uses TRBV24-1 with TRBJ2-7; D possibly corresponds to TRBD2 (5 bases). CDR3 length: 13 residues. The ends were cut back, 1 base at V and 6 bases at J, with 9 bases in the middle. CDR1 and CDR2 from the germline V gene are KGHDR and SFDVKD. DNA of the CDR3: TGTGCCACCAGTGATTTCCGCGGAGGCGAGCAGTACTTC. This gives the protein CATSDFRGGEQYF.

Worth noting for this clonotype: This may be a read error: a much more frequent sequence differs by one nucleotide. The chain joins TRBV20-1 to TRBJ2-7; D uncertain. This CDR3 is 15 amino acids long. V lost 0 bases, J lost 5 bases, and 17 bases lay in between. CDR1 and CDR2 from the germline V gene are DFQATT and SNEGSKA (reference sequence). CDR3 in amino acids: CSARDGRHALHEQYF. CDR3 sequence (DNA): TGCAGTGCTAGAGATGGCCGGCATGCCCTCCACGAGCAGTACTTC.

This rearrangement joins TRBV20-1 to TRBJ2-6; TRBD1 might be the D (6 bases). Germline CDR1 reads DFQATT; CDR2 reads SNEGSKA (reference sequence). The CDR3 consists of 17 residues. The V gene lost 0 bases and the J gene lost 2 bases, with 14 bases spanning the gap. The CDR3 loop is CSARDPQGGPGANVLTF. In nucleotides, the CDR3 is TGCAGTGCTAGAGATCCACAGGGTGGACCTGGGGCCAACGTCCTGACTTTC.

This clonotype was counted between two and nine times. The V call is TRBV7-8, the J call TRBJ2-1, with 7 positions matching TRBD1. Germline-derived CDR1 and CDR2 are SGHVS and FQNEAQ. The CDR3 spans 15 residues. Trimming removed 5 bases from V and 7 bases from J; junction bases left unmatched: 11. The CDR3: CASSGTGDSTNEQFF. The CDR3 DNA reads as TGTGCCAGCAGCGGAACAGGGGATTCTACAAATGAGCAGTTCTTC.

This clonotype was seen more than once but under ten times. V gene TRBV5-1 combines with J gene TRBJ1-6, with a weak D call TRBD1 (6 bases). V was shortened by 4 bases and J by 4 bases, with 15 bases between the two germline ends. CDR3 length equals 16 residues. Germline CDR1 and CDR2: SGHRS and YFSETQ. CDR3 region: CASSRSTGGYNSPLHF. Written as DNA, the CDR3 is TGCGCCAGCAGCCGTTCGACAGGCGGTTATAATTCACCCCTCCACTTT.

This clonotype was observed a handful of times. The CDR3 region is CAITFSRNTEAFF. CDR3 DNA sequence: TGTGCCATCACCTTTAGCAGGAACACTGAAGCTTTCTTT. V usage is TRBV10-3 and J usage is TRBJ1-1, with D unresolved. CDR3 length: 13 amino acids. Germline V lookup: CDR1 ENHRY, CDR2 SYGVKD. The V gene lost 7 bases and the J gene lost 1 base, with 10 bases spanning the gap.

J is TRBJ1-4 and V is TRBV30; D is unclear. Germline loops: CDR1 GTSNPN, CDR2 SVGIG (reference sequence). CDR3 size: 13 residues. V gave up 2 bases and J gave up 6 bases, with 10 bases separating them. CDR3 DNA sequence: TGTGCCTGGAGTCCCGGGGTGGATGAAAAACTGTTTTTT. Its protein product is CAWSPGVDEKLFF.

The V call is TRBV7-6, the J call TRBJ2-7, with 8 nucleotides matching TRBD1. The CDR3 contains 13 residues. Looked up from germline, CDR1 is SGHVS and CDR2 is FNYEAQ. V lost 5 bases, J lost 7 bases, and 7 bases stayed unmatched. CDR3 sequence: CASSPWTGWEQYF. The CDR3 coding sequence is TGTGCCAGCAGCCCCTGGACAGGGTGGGAGCAGTACTTC.

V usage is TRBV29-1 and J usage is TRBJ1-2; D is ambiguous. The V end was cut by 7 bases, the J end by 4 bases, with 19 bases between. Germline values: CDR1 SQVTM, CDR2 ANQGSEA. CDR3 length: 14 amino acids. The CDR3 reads CSAFSGSPGYGYTF. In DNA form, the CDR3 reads TGCAGCGCCTTTTCGGGCAGCCCCGGCTATGGCTACACCTTC.

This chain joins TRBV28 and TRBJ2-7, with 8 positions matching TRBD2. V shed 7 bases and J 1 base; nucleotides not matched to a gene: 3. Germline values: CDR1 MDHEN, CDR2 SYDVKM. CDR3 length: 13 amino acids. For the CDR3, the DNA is TGTGCCAGCAATAGCGGGGCTTCCTACGAGCAGTACTTC. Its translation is CASNSGASYEQYF.

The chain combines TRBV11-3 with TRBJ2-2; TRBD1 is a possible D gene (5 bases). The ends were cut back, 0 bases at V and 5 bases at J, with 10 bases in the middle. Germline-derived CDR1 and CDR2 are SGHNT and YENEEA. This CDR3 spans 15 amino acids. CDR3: CASSLEGATTGELFF. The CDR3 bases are TGTGCCAGCAGCTTAGAAGGGGCGACGACCGGGGAGCTGTTTTTT.

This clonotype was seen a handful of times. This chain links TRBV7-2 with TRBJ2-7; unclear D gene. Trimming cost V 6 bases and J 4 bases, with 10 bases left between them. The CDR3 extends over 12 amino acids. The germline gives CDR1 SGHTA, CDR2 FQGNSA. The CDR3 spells CASRPNPYEQYF. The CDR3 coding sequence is TGTGCCAGCAGACCGAACCCTTACGAGCAGTACTTC.